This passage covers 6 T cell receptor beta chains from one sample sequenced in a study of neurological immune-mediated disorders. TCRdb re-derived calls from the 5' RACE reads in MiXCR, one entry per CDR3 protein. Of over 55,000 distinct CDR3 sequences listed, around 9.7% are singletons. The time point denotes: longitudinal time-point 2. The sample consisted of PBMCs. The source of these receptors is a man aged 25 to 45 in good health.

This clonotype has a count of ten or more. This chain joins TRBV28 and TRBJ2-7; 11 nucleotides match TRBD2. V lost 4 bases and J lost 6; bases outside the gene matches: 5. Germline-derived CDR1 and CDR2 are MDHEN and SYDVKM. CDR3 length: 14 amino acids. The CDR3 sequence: CASSYSGRASEQYF. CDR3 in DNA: TGTGCCAGCAGTTATAGCGGGAGGGCCTCCGAGCAGTACTTC. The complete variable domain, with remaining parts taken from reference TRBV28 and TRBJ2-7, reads DVKVTQSSRYLVKRTGEKVFLECVQDMDHENMFWYRQDPGLGLRLIYFSYDVKMKEKGDIPEGYSVSREKKERFSLILESASTNQTSMYLCASSYSGRASEQYFGPGTRLTVT.

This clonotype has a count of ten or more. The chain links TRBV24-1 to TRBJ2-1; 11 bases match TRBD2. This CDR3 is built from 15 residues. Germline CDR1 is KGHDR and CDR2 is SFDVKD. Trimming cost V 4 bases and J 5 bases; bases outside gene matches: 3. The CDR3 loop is CATSEGTSGHNEQFF. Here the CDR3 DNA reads TGTGCCACCAGTGAGGGGACTAGCGGTCACAATGAGCAGTTCTTC.

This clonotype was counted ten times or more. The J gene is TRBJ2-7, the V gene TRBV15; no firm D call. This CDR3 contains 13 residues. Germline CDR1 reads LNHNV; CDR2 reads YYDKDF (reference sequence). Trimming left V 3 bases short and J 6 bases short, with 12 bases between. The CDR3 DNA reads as TGTGCCACCAGCAGGGCAAACTTGGGCGAGCAGTACTTC. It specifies CATSRANLGEQYF.

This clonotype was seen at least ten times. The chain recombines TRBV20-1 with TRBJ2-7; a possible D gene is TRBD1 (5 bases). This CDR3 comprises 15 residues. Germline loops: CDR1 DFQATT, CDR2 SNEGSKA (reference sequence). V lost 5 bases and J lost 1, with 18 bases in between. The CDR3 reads CSAPTSKTVSYEQYF. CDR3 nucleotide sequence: TGCAGTGCTCCCACATCTAAGACAGTTTCCTACGAGCAGTACTTC.

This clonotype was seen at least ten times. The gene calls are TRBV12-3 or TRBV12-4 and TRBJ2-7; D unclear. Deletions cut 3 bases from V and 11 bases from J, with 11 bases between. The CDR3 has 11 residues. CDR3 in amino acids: CASSFGRTEYF. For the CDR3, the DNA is TGTGCCAGCAGTTTTGGGCGTACCGAGTACTTC.

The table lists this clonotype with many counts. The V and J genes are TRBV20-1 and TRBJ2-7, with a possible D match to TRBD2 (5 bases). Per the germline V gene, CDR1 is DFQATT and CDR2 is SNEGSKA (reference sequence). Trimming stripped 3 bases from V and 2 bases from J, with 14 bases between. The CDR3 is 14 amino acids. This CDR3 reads CSARDPGLAYEQYF. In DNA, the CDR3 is TGCAGTGCTAGGGACCCGGGGTTGGCCTACGAGCAGTACTTC.